Reported below is one T cell receptor (beta chain). Its specificity is unknown. The sample belongs to a study of T cell clones after liver transplantation. Study-level information: Subjects received no induction therapy and standard immunosuppression until randomization at 12-24 months post-transplant. Timepoints were pre-transplant, pre-withdrawal, and after withdrawal was completed or failed.

Study-level points and caveats: Migration into the graft, not deletion, may explain lost graft donor-reactive T cells. Conclusions were preliminary, with small, heterogeneous patient groups.

Assay: immunoSEQ multiplex PCR; the TCRdb copy retains only in-frame clones and omits some. The sample lists 95,000 to 110,000 clones, around 80% occurring once. J gave up 1 base and V 4 bases, and 4 bases lay outside the gene matches. The germline V gene encodes CDR1 LNHDA and CDR2 SQIVND (reference sequence). The CDR3 covers 15 residues. The input for sequencing was CD4+ T cells from blood, taken approximately 45 months after liver transplant. The source is a human patient who received a liver transplant. Some T cells may trace back to the graft donor. The chain carries TRBV19 and TRBJ1-5; TRBD1 aligns across 7 bases. CDR3 region: CASSTGGVSNQPQHF. The CDR3 DNA reads as TGTGCCAGTAGTACAGGGGGAGTGAGCAATCAGCCCCAGCATTTT.